The clone carrying this T cell receptor (beta chain) was found a few times. The Seattle patients, enrolled during active infection, were followed longitudinally. This sample was taken from a study of blood T cell repertoires in COVID-19. Across the study: T cells, B-cell-depleted T cells, or PBMCs provided the cDNA or gDNA that served as material.

As handled by the study authors: Cell counts per sample came from amplifying reference gene primers. Sequencing used immunoSEQ multiplex PCR; TCRdb keeps in-frame clones, though not all of them. That table is the source of V, J and clone size, and D and trimming were worked out from the DNA. This sample has about 280,000 clones, with around nine tenths found just once. In germline, CDR1 is KGHSH, CDR2 LQKENI. The V and J ends lost 3 bases and 1 base, in that order; junction bases with no gene match: 4. CDR3 size: 16 residues. Sequencing input: peripheral blood. The rearrangement uses TRBV18 and TRBJ1-3; 9 bases fit TRBD1. The sequence derives from a woman between 70 and 85 years old with COVID-19, enrolled during active disease. The DNA for the CDR3 is TGTGCCAGCTCACCGGAAGGACAGGGGTCTGGAAACACCATATATTTT. Translating it yields CASSPEGQGSGNTIYF.